One and the same sample provided the 13 T cell receptor beta chains below, sequenced in a study of cytomegalovirus exposure and HLA in healthy donors. PCR employed 60 Vbeta and 13 Jbeta primers. Some clones are missing from TCRdb's copy, which holds only in-frame ones; the method was immunoSEQ multiplex PCR. The sample lists some 130,000 clones, approximately 82% occurring once. Sequencing input: PBMCs. All receptors derive from a man aged 45-60 years in good health and CMV-seronegative.

The genes are TRBV4-1 and TRBJ2-3, with 7 bases identical to TRBD2. The ends lost 3 bases at V and 2 bases at J; junction bases unmatched: 14. This CDR3 has 18 amino acids. Germline V CDR1 and CDR2: MGHRA, YSYEKL. The CDR3 DNA follows: TGCGCCAGCAGCCATCAAACGCGGGGGAGCCTAAACACAGATACGCAGTATTTT. Translating gives CASSHQTRGSLNTDTQYF.

The chain uses TRBV10-3 and TRBJ1-5; D unresolved. Per the germline V gene, CDR1 is ENHRY and CDR2 is SYGVKD. The CDR3 has 13 amino acids. V was trimmed by 6 bases and J by 6 bases, leaving 12 bases between them. This CDR3 is CAIRQDGSQPQHF. CDR3 nucleotides: TGTGCCATCAGGCAGGACGGGAGTCAGCCCCAGCATTTT.

The chain joins TRBV7-6 to TRBJ1-6, with 7 bases that match TRBD1. Germline assignment: CDR1 SGHVS and CDR2 FNYEAQ. The CDR3 sequence is 15 residues long. V lost 0 bases, J lost 7 bases, and 3 bases stayed unmatched. In DNA form, the CDR3 reads TGTGCCAGCAGCTTAGCAAGGGGACAGAATTCACCCCTCCACTTT. It codes for CASSLARGQNSPLHF.

This clone was counted a few times. V and J are TRBV15 and TRBJ1-5; D unclear. CDR1 is LNHNV and CDR2 is YYDKDF in the germline V gene (reference sequence). V lost 5 bases and J 1 base, leaving 18 bases between the germline ends. The CDR3 runs to 17 residues. Written as DNA, the CDR3 is TGTGCCACCAGCTTGGGTAGTGGGCTTTCGAGCAATCAGCCCCAGCATTTT. This sequence encodes CATSLGSGLSSNQPQHF. The entire variable domain, with the rest obtained from reference TRBV15 and TRBJ1-5, is as follows: DAMVIQNPRYQVTQFGKPVTLSCSQTLNHNVMYWYQQKSSQAPKLLFHYYDKDFNNEADTPDNFQSRRPNTSFCFLDIRSPGLGDTAMYLCATSLGSGLSSNQPQHFGDGTRLSIL.

The genes are TRBV6-5 and TRBJ1-3, with D perhaps matching TRBD1 (6 bases). Trimming shortened V by 0 bases and J by 3 bases, and 9 bases separated the two germline ends. Germline CDR1 is MNHEY and CDR2 is SVGAGI. The CDR3 is made up of 15 amino acids. CDR3 residues: CASSYSGGDGNTIYF. The CDR3 coding sequence is TGTGCCAGCAGTTACTCAGGGGGTGATGGAAACACCATATATTTT.

This clone was counted a few times. J is TRBJ2-6 and V is TRBV5-1; maybe TRBD1 (5 bases). CDR1 is SGHRS and CDR2 is YFSETQ in the germline V gene. The ends were cut back, 2 bases at V and 2 bases at J, with 8 bases in the middle. The CDR3 length is 15 residues. The CDR3 DNA reads TGCGCCAGCAGCTTCACAGGAGCTGGGGCCAACGTCCTGACTTTC. This sequence encodes CASSFTGAGANVLTF.

The rearrangement uses TRBV4-1 and TRBJ2-2; no reliable D call. The CDR3 is 18 residues long. Trimming cost V 1 base and J 1 base, with 16 bases left between them. CDR1 and CDR2 (germline): MGHRA, YSYEKL. The CDR3 DNA sequence: TGCGCCAGCAGCCAAGGCACTTTAGTGCGGTTGAACACCGGGGAGCTGTTTTTT. This codes for CASSQGTLVRLNTGELFF.

CDR3 protein: CASRTTEETQYF. The CDR3 DNA reads TGTGCCAGCAGAACGACAGAAGAGACCCAGTACTTC. This rearrangement joins TRBV6-6 to TRBJ2-5, with D tentatively TRBD1 (5 bases). The V and J ends lost 6 bases and 3 bases respectively, with 8 bases between them. Per the germline V gene, CDR1 is MNHNY and CDR2 is SVGAGI (reference sequence). This CDR3 spans 12 amino acids.

The V gene is TRBV4-1, the J gene TRBJ2-7; perhaps TRBD2 as D (5 bases). Trimming removed 3 bases at V and 1 base at J, with 7 bases between. From germline, CDR1 is MGHRA and CDR2 YSYEKL. The CDR3 is 13 residues long. The CDR3 region is CASSQGVSYEQYF. The CDR3 bases are TGCGCCAGCAGCCAGGGAGTGTCCTACGAGCAGTACTTC.

The chain employs TRBV5-1 and TRBJ2-5, with 8 bases aligning to TRBD1. CDR3 length: 15 amino acids. V trimming: 4 bases; J trimming: 1 base; junction bases outside the gene matches: 6. CDR1 SGHRS and CDR2 YFSETQ come from the germline V gene. The CDR3 DNA reads TGCGCCAGCAGCGGAGGGACAGGCCCCCAAGAGACCCAGTACTTC. The encoded protein is CASSGGTGPQETQYF.

The chain combines TRBV19 with TRBJ2-7, with 7 bases fitting TRBD1. Looked up from germline, CDR1 is LNHDA and CDR2 is SQIVND (reference sequence). This CDR3 contains 15 residues. V was clipped by 8 bases and J by 1 base; unmatched bases: 11. The CDR3 sequence is CASSEAGGRSYEQYF. CDR3 nucleotides: TGTGCCAGTTCGGAGGCAGGGGGACGGTCCTACGAGCAGTACTTC.

J is TRBJ2-1 and V is TRBV6-1, with D maybe TRBD1 (6 bases). The CDR3 sequence is 15 residues long. The germline CDR1 and CDR2 sequences are MNHNS and SASEGT. V was pared by 4 bases and J by 7 bases, with 17 bases between. The CDR3 sequence: CASSVEQGITNEQFF. CDR3 bases: TGTGCCAGCAGTGTCGAACAGGGAATTACAAATGAGCAGTTCTTC.

The rearrangement links TRBV27 to TRBJ1-6; D call uncertain. Looked up from germline, CDR1 is MNHEY and CDR2 is SMNVEV (reference sequence). The V gene lost 1 base and the J gene lost 9 bases, with 13 bases spanning the gap. CDR3 length equals 15 residues. CDR3 sequence reads: CASSLFSVGGSPLHF. The CDR3 DNA follows: TGTGCCAGCAGTTTATTTTCGGTCGGTGGTTCACCCCTCCACTTT.